This T cell receptor (beta chain) was observed in a study of CD8 T cells in ankylosing spondylitis. This clonotype came up a few times. The target antigen is unknown. Molecular-barcoded quantitative 5'-RACE produced these TCR beta libraries. From the 5' RACE reads, TCRdb called clonotypes with MiXCR, one entry per CDR3 protein. The sample shows about 390,000 distinct CDR3 sequences, more than 20% of them seen only once. Trimming stripped 4 bases from V and 6 bases from J, with 7 bases between. This CDR3 has 12 amino acids. Whole-study results and caveats: Ankylosing spondylitis blood appeared to be characterized by a TCR beta motif of roughly eight highly homologous variants. Significant enrichment of disease-linked clones was reportedly seen in matched ankylosing spondylitis synovial fluid. A CD8+ phenotype characterized the disease-linked clones, which were relatively rare in peripheral blood.

This sequence originates from a male donor with ankylosing spondylitis. The chain employs TRBV12-3 or TRBV12-4 and TRBJ1-5; D not certain. Input material: blood, either unsorted or a sorted T cell fraction (not recorded which). DNA for the CDR3: TGTGCCAGCAGTTACAACGGTCAGCCCCAGCATTTT. Encoded protein: CASSYNGQPQHF.